The 12 T cell receptor beta chains listed next were all sequenced from one sample in a study of OX40 agonist ivuxolimab in advanced cancers. The receptor library was made with the immunoSEQ multiplex PCR assay. As stored in TCRdb, this immuneACCESS dataset retains in-frame rearrangements with V and J assigned. A fraction of the clones does not appear; measured against another copy, unresolved V genes explain less than half of the discrepancy, and the remainder lacks a known reason. The sample has tens of thousands of clones on record, around 88% of them singletons. Roughly 25% of the sample is held by the ten biggest clonotypes. Sequenced here: CD4+ or CD8+ T cells sorted from blood, sampled in a trial of the OX40 agonist ivuxolimab. The receptors were gathered from an adult with an advanced solid tumor such as melanoma, head and neck, liver or kidney cancer.

The DNA of the CDR3 is TGTGCCAGCAGCCAACGCCAAGCCGGCGAGACCCAGTACTTC. It specifies CASSQRQAGETQYF. The chain combines TRBV14 with TRBJ2-5; D is undetermined. Germline lookup yields CDR1 SGHDN and CDR2 FVKESK. The CDR3 runs 14 residues. With 2 bases removed from V and 5 bases from J, the gap between germline ends came to 12 bases.

V gene TRBV28 combines with J gene TRBJ2-1; 8 bases match TRBD1. CDR1 MDHEN and CDR2 SYDVKM come from the germline V gene. The CDR3 runs 15 residues. After removal of 7 bases from V and 1 base from J, the junction contained 6 bases not matched to a gene. The CDR3 DNA reads as TGTGCCAGCACCCCGCGGACAGGGTCCTACAATGAGCAGTTCTTC. Translated: CASTPRTGSYNEQFF.

V gene TRBV7-9 combines with J gene TRBJ2-3, with D unclear. Trimming shortened V by 6 bases and J by 4 bases, and 11 bases separated the two germline ends. Germline-derived CDR1 and CDR2 are SEHNR and FQNEAQ (reference sequence). This CDR3 spans 13 amino acids. In DNA, the CDR3 is TGTGCCAGCAGTAGCCCTGGGGCAGATACGCAGTATTTT. Its translation: CASSSPGADTQYF.

The CDR3, as DNA: TGTGCCAGCAGCGTAGAGGGACTAGCGGAGGATACGCAGTATTTT. Translation gives CASSVEGLAEDTQYF. V is TRBV9 and J is TRBJ2-3, with 11 bases lining up with TRBD2. Unmatched junction bases numbered 3, after V lost 0 bases and J lost 6 bases. The V gene's germline CDR1 is SGDLS and CDR2 YYNGEE. The CDR3 consists of 15 residues.

The chain couples TRBV19 to TRBJ2-7; a possible D gene is TRBD1 (6 bases). The V and J ends lost 10 bases and 6 bases respectively, with 22 bases between them. Germline CDR1 and CDR2: LNHDA and SQIVND (reference sequence). The CDR3 is 14 residues long. The CDR3 DNA reads TGTGCCACCCAGCTGGACAGTACCCTCAGCGAGCAGTACTTC. Amino acids: CATQLDSTLSEQYF.

V usage is TRBV7-3 and J usage is TRBJ1-6, with 11 bases matching TRBD1. V was pared by 2 bases and J by 7 bases, with 1 base of the junction left unmatched. Looked up from germline, CDR1 is SGHTA and CDR2 is FQGTGA. This CDR3 spans 15 amino acids. CDR3 amino acids: CASSLGQGANSPLHF. CDR3 DNA: TGTGCCAGCAGCTTAGGACAGGGGGCAAATTCACCCCTCCACTTT.

The chain joins TRBV10-3 to TRBJ2-3; 8 bases agree with TRBD2. Germline CDR1 ENHRY, CDR2 SYGVKD. Trimming at V came to 4 bases and at J to 4 bases, leaving 7 bases not matched to a gene. CDR3 length: 15 amino acids. The CDR3 is CAISGRGLDPDTQYF. CDR3 bases: TGTGCCATCAGTGGTAGGGGACTAGATCCAGATACGCAGTATTTT.

The chain is built from TRBV6-5 and TRBJ2-2; 10 bases agree with TRBD1. The CDR3 length is 14 residues. CDR1 MNHEY and CDR2 SVGAGI come from the germline V gene. V dropped 3 bases and J dropped 6; count of bases not matched to a gene: 1. The DNA of the CDR3 is TGTGCCAGCAGTTATGGGACAGGGGCCGGGGAGCTGTTTTTT. Residues: CASSYGTGAGELFF.

The J gene is TRBJ2-1, the V gene TRBV6-4, with TRBD2 matching 13 bases. The germline CDR1 and CDR2 sequences are MRHNA and SNTAGT. The CDR3 runs 16 residues. The trim removed 6 bases at V and 7 bases at J, leaving 9 bases unmatched. The CDR3 spells CASSQLAGGPLNEQFF. The CDR3 DNA follows: TGTGCCAGCAGCCAACTAGCGGGAGGGCCATTGAATGAGCAGTTCTTC.

The V and J genes are TRBV27 and TRBJ2-1; D is perhaps TRBD2 (6 bases). Trimming removed 5 bases at V and 6 bases at J, with 23 bases between. This CDR3 is built from 17 residues. Germline V lookup: CDR1 MNHEY, CDR2 SMNVEV (reference sequence). The CDR3: CASSPRGVGDKRNEQFF. Written as DNA, the CDR3 is TGTGCCAGCAGTCCCCGCGGGGTTGGAGATAAGCGCAATGAGCAGTTCTTC.

The chain combines TRBV29-1 with TRBJ2-2, with 15 bases matching TRBD2. Per the germline V gene, CDR1 is SQVTM and CDR2 is ANQGSEA. CDR3 length: 17 amino acids. V gave up 6 bases and J gave up 5 bases; unmatched junction bases: 10. The DNA for the CDR3 is TGCAGCGTGGGACCAGGACTAGCGGGAGGGAGTACCGGGGAGCTGTTTTTT. Translating gives CSVGPGLAGGSTGELFF.

The chain carries TRBV4-2 and TRBJ2-7; 10 nucleotides align to TRBD1. Per the germline V gene, CDR1 is LGHNA and CDR2 is YNFKEQ. J gave up 5 bases and V 3 bases, and 10 bases lay outside the gene matches. The CDR3 has 16 residues. CDR3 bases: TGTGCCAGCAGCCAGAGGGCGGGGACAGGGGTCCACGAGCAGTACTTC. It encodes CASSQRAGTGVHEQYF.